Shown below are 25 T cell receptor beta chains from a single sample sequenced in a study of siplizumab effects on memory and regulatory T cells. Some clones are missing from TCRdb's copy, which holds only in-frame ones; the method was immunoSEQ multiplex PCR. The sample consists of 95,000 to 110,000 clones, about 94% of them appearing once. The sample was Tregs sorted from blood. The receptor source for this set is a human donor in good health.

The chain uses TRBV5-1 and TRBJ2-6, with D hard to call. Germline CDR1 reads SGHRS; CDR2 reads YFSETQ. The CDR3 length is 17 residues. Trimming shortened V by 4 bases and J by 1 base, and 15 bases separated the two germline ends. Here the CDR3 DNA reads TGCGCCAGCAGCCTTAGACTCTCACAATCTGGGGCCAACGTCCTGACTTTC. This sequence encodes CASSLRLSQSGANVLTF.

This chain connects TRBV5-5 to TRBJ2-1, with TRBD2 matching over 9 bases. The CDR3 loop spans 15 amino acids. With 0 bases clipped from V and 4 bases from J, the junction kept 2 bases outside the gene matches. The V gene's germline CDR1 is SGHKS and CDR2 YYEKEE (reference sequence). CDR3 sequence: CASSLGTSAYNEQFF. In DNA form, the CDR3 reads TGTGCCAGCAGCTTGGGGACTAGCGCTTACAATGAGCAGTTCTTC.

This chain connects TRBV19 to TRBJ2-7, with D hard to call. The CDR3 sequence is 13 residues long. CDR1 LNHDA and CDR2 SQIVND come from the germline V gene (reference sequence). Trimming pared 10 bases from V and 6 bases from J, leaving 19 bases between. CDR3 protein: CATKGFPNGEQYF. The CDR3 DNA follows: TGTGCCACTAAAGGGTTTCCTAACGGCGAGCAGTACTTC.

The rearrangement links TRBV5-4 to TRBJ1-2; D call uncertain. The germline V gene has CDR1 SGHNT and CDR2 YYREEE (reference sequence). V lost 3 bases and J 2 bases, leaving 17 bases between the germline ends. The CDR3 is 16 residues long. In DNA, the CDR3 is TGTGCCAGCAGCTGGGGTTCCGGACCCCAGAACTATGGCTACACCTTC. Translated: CASSWGSGPQNYGYTF.

The chain is built from TRBV2 and TRBJ1-6, with 9 bases lining up with TRBD1. Germline V lookup: CDR1 SNHLY, CDR2 FYNNEI. This CDR3 contains 13 residues. J lost 7 bases, V lost 8 bases, and 3 bases had no gene match. CDR3 DNA: TGTGCCAGCCGGGACAGGGCCAATTCACCCCTCCACTTT. Encoded protein: CASRDRANSPLHF.

This chain connects TRBV29-1 to TRBJ2-3; D gene ambiguous. CDR1 is SQVTM, CDR2 ANQGSEA, per germline. This CDR3 comprises 12 residues. Deletions cut 3 bases from V and 2 bases from J, with 6 bases between. CDR3: CSVEPNTDTQYF. The CDR3, as DNA: TGCAGCGTTGAGCCCAACACAGATACGCAGTATTTT.

CDR3 DNA: TGTGCCAGCTCACCGGGACAGGGGGCACATGGCTACACCTTC. Translated: CASSPGQGAHGYTF. This chain joins TRBV18 and TRBJ1-2, with TRBD1 identical over 12 bases. Per the germline V gene, CDR1 is KGHSH and CDR2 is LQKENI. This CDR3 is 14 amino acids long. Trimming removed 3 bases from V and 6 bases from J; junction bases left unmatched: 2.

V is TRBV7-9 and J is TRBJ1-1, with TRBD1 matching 7 bases. Germline V gene sequence: CDR1 SEHNR, CDR2 FQNEAQ (reference sequence). V shed 3 bases, J shed 3 bases, and the junction held 4 bases outside the gene matches. The length of the CDR3 is 14 residues. The CDR3, as DNA: TGTGCCAGCAGCTTTACAGGGGACTACACTGAAGCTTTCTTT. Protein sequence: CASSFTGDYTEAFF. The variable domain in full, completed from reference TRBV7-9 and TRBJ1-1, reads DTGVSQNPRHKITKRGQNVTFRCDPISEHNRLYWYRQTLGQGPEFLTYFQNEAQLEKSRLLSDRFSAERPKGSFSTLEIQRTEQGDSAMYLCASSFTGDYTEAFFGQGTRLTVV.

J is TRBJ2-2 and V is TRBV27; 7 bases fit TRBD2. The CDR3 covers 17 residues. Germline assignment: CDR1 MNHEY and CDR2 SMNVEV (reference sequence). V shed 5 bases and J 1 base; nucleotides not matched to a gene: 10. DNA for the CDR3: TGTGCCAGCAGTCCCCTCGGCGGGAGAAAGAACACCGGGGAGCTGTTTTTT. This gives the protein CASSPLGGRKNTGELFF.

Here the CDR3 reads CASSPPSANQPQHF. The CDR3, as DNA: TGTGCCAGCTCACCACCGTCCGCTAATCAGCCCCAGCATTTT. This sequence joins TRBV18 and TRBJ1-5, with D unclear. This CDR3 is 14 amino acids long. Germline V CDR1 and CDR2: KGHSH, LQKENI. Deletions cut 0 bases from V and 4 bases from J, with 7 bases between. Filled out from reference TRBV18 and TRBJ1-5, the complete variable domain reads NAGVMQNPRHLVRRRGQEARLRCSPMKGHSHVYWYRQLPEEGLKFMVYLQKENIIDESGMPKERFSAEFPKEGPSILRIQQVVRGDSAAYFCASSPPSANQPQHFGDGTRLSIL.

The chain joins TRBV4-1 to TRBJ1-5; unclear D gene. V lost 0 bases and J 0 bases, leaving 18 bases between the germline ends. Germline CDR1 is MGHRA and CDR2 is YSYEKL. CDR3 length: 19 residues. CDR3 in amino acids: CASSQELGRADGSNQPQHF. The CDR3 DNA is TGCGCCAGCAGCCAAGAATTAGGCCGGGCCGACGGTAGCAATCAGCCCCAGCATTTT.

The chain joins TRBV5-8 to TRBJ2-7, with 11 bases lining up with TRBD1. This CDR3 is 18 amino acids long. Germline V gives CDR1 SGHTS, CDR2 YDEGEE. The junction had 12 bases not matched to a gene; V was cut back by 0 bases and J by 4 bases. CDR3 DNA sequence: TGTGCCAGCAGCTTGGCCAGTATTGGGACAGGGGGGGGTTACGAGCAGTACTTC. It is translated as CASSLASIGTGGGYEQYF. Full variable domain (rest looked up from reference TRBV5-8 and TRBJ2-7): EAGVTQSPTHLIKTRGQQATLRCSPISGHTSVYWYQQALGLGLQFLLWYDEGEERNRGNFPPRFSGRQFPNYSSELNVNALELEDSALYLCASSLASIGTGGGYEQYFGPGTRLTVT.

This rearrangement joins TRBV5-1 to TRBJ1-1, with 8 nucleotides matching TRBD1. CDR1 is SGHRS and CDR2 is YFSETQ in the germline V gene. The CDR3 consists of 15 residues. Trimming at V came to 4 bases and at J to 5 bases, leaving 10 bases not matched to a gene. CDR3: CASSPDPQGGTEAFF. The CDR3 coding sequence is TGCGCCAGCAGCCCCGACCCACAGGGGGGGACTGAAGCTTTCTTT. Drawing the rest from reference TRBV5-1 and TRBJ1-1, the complete variable domain is KAGVTQTPRYLIKTRGQQVTLSCSPISGHRSVSWYQQTPGQGLQFLFEYFSETQRNKGNFPGRFSGRQFSNSRSEMNVSTLELGDSALYLCASSPDPQGGTEAFFGQGTRLTVV.

This clone was detected only once. The chain is built from TRBV5-1 and TRBJ1-3; D not certain. The CDR3 covers 14 residues. CDR1 and CDR2 from the germline V gene are SGHRS and YFSETQ. The germline V and J ends were trimmed by 6 bases and 3 bases, with 13 bases remaining between them. CDR3 coding DNA: TGCGCCAGCACGGGAGGTTCGCTTGGAAACACCATATATTTT. As protein: CASTGGSLGNTIYF.

V gene TRBV4-1 combines with J gene TRBJ2-1, with unresolved D. V was shortened by 2 bases and J by 6 bases, with 14 bases between the two germline ends. This CDR3 comprises 15 residues. Germline V gives CDR1 MGHRA, CDR2 YSYEKL. CDR3 in amino acids: CASSQTTTLGNEQFF. CDR3 coding DNA: TGCGCCAGCAGCCAAACAACGACTCTGGGCAATGAGCAGTTCTTC.

CDR3 sequence: CASKGQGVYGYTF. Here the CDR3 DNA reads TGTGCCAGCAAAGGACAGGGGGTGTATGGCTACACCTTC. The chain combines TRBV27 with TRBJ1-2, with 10 bases matching TRBD1. CDR1 is MNHEY, CDR2 SMNVEV, per germline (reference sequence). J gave up 5 bases and V 7 bases, and 4 bases lay outside the gene matches. CDR3 length: 13 amino acids.

The V gene is TRBV15, the J gene TRBJ2-1, with TRBD1 matching 9 bases. The CDR3 is made up of 15 amino acids. Germline V gives CDR1 LNHNV, CDR2 YYDKDF (reference sequence). With 5 bases clipped from V and 4 bases from J, the junction kept 6 bases outside the gene matches. The CDR3 region has the DNA TGTGCCACCAGCGCACAGGGGGCTTCATACAATGAGCAGTTCTTC. Encoded protein: CATSAQGASYNEQFF.

The gene calls are TRBV9 and TRBJ2-1; 14 bases align to TRBD2. Germline V gives CDR1 SGDLS, CDR2 YYNGEE. Losses at the gene ends were 2 bases for V and 0 bases for J; bases not matched to a gene: 19. This CDR3 spans 23 amino acids. In nucleotides, the CDR3 is TGTGCCAGCAGCGTGGACCCCGGGACTAGCGGGAGCCGCCCCAGGGGCTCCTACAATGAGCAGTTCTTC. Protein product: CASSVDPGTSGSRPRGSYNEQFF.

J is TRBJ2-5 and V is TRBV19; D may be TRBD2 (7 bases). The CDR3 consists of 15 residues. Germline assignment: CDR1 LNHDA and CDR2 SQIVND (reference sequence). V lost 10 bases to trimming and J lost 5 bases, with 23 bases between them. This CDR3 is CATSRGGGAQETQYF. CDR3 coding DNA: TGTGCCACCAGTAGAGGAGGGGGGGCGCAGGAGACCCAGTACTTC.

The V gene is TRBV6-6, the J gene TRBJ1-6; maybe TRBD1 (5 bases). Trimming shortened V by 5 bases and J by 7 bases, and 9 bases separated the two germline ends. In germline, CDR1 is MNHNY, CDR2 SVGAGI (reference sequence). CDR3 length: 13 amino acids. The CDR3 sequence: CASSGTANSPLHF. The CDR3 DNA sequence: TGTGCCAGCAGTGGGACGGCGAATTCACCCCTCCACTTT.

This chain's CDR3 is CAISEYTGGEQYF. The DNA for the CDR3 is TGTGCCATCAGTGAGTACACAGGTGGCGAGCAGTACTTC. V gene TRBV10-3 combines with J gene TRBJ2-7; TRBD1 is a possible D gene (5 bases). The CDR3 has 13 amino acids. Per the germline V gene, CDR1 is ENHRY and CDR2 is SYGVKD. V was shortened by 1 base and J by 6 bases, with 10 bases between the two germline ends.

V and J are TRBV29-1 and TRBJ1-1; no clear D gene. CDR1 and CDR2 (germline): SQVTM, ANQGSEA. The CDR3 loop spans 11 amino acids. Between the trimmed V and J ends, which lost 4 bases and 3 bases, there was a span of 6 bases. The CDR3 bases are TGCAGCGTTGCCAAATACACTGAAGCTTTCTTT. This encodes CSVAKYTEAFF.

The chain uses TRBV23-1 and TRBJ2-1; the match to TRBD2 covers 10 bases. TRBV23-1 is designated an ORF whose function remains uncertain. This CDR3 is built from 15 residues. The V segment lost 8 bases and the J segment 8 bases; nucleotides outside the gene matches: 12. CDR3 region: CASLWLASGRHEQFF. The CDR3 coding sequence is TGCGCCAGCCTCTGGCTCGCTAGCGGGAGACATGAGCAGTTCTTC.

The gene calls are TRBV5-1 and TRBJ2-1; D unclear. The CDR3 has 11 residues. Trimming removed 0 bases from V and 9 bases from J, with 4 bases in between. CDR1 SGHRS and CDR2 YFSETQ come from the germline V gene. CDR3 DNA: TGCGCCAGCAGCTTGGCAGGTGAGCAGTTCTTC. Protein sequence: CASSLAGEQFF. Together with reference TRBV5-1 and TRBJ2-1, the CDR3 gives the full variable domain: KAGVTQTPRYLIKTRGQQVTLSCSPISGHRSVSWYQQTPGQGLQFLFEYFSETQRNKGNFPGRFSGRQFSNSRSEMNVSTLELGDSALYLCASSLAGEQFFGPGTRLTVL.

V usage is TRBV5-1 and J usage is TRBJ2-7, with 9 bases that match TRBD1. Germline CDR1 and CDR2: SGHRS and YFSETQ. This CDR3 has 14 amino acids. The ends lost 3 bases at V and 7 bases at J; junction bases unmatched: 8. CDR3 sequence reads: CASSWTGAVGEQYF. Written as DNA, the CDR3 is TGCGCCAGCAGCTGGACAGGGGCGGTAGGTGAGCAGTACTTC.